This TCR beta chain was recorded in a study of spatial heterogeneity in lung cancer. Study-wide context: The count of detected beta-chain sequences consistently exceeded that of alpha-chain sequences. Study-wide findings and caveats: At resection, ubiquitous expanded tumor TCRs appeared in blood more than at follow-up.

Each molecule of TCR cDNA was tagged with one unique molecular identifier. One entry per CDR3 protein, called by TCRdb with MiXCR from the 5' RACE reads. The sample holds around 4,000 distinct CDR3 sequences; roughly 35% are singletons and the top ten take approximately 35%. Specified time point: sample taken at primary tumor resection. Researchers sequenced whole RNA taken from tumor, nontumor lung or frozen PBMC without sorting. This clonotype occurred a few times. Antigen unknown. This beta chain came through as a stray read in a library set up for alpha chains, and its size says little. This CDR3 has 13 amino acids. Trimming removed 8 bases from V and 6 bases from J; junction bases left unmatched: 5. The germline V gene encodes CDR1 MDHEN and CDR2 SYDVKM.

This chain links TRBV28 with TRBJ2-3; 10 bases align to TRBD1. This clonotype originated in a male donor with early-stage non-small cell lung cancer. The sample consisted of PBMCs, taken at surgery. The CDR3 loop reads CASGDRGRDTQYF. The CDR3 DNA reads TGTGCCAGCGGGGACAGGGGACGGGATACGCAGTATTTT.